This TCR beta chain stems from a study of OX40 agonist ivuxolimab in advanced cancers. A note on the overall study: The costimulatory receptor OX40 (CD134) was targeted by ivuxolimab, a fully human IgG2 agonistic monoclonal antibody. Intravenous ivuxolimab was administered to patients every 2 weeks at six dose levels: 0.01, 0.1, 0.3, 1.5, 3 and 10 mg/kg. Of the roughly 50 dose-escalation patients, hepatocellular carcinoma was present in about 20, melanoma in approximately 15, renal cell carcinoma in 9 and head and neck cancer in 9. A male proportion of 70% to 90% and a mean age of approximately 61 years, ranging from roughly 20 to 80, were recorded for the dose-escalation cohort. Patients were allowed to have had prior anti-PD-1, anti-PD-L1 or anti-CTLA-4 therapy, and approximately 41% of the dose-escalation patients had previously received checkpoint inhibitors. Partial responses were achieved by three dose-escalation patients, of whom one had hepatocellular carcinoma and two had cutaneous melanoma. Peripheral TCRbeta sequencing aimed to test whether ivuxolimab altered TCR sequence diversity and caused clonal T-cell expansion. The paper reports the monotherapy dose-escalation portion (N ≈ 50 patients) of the phase I ivuxolimab trial.

Regarding this clone: No antigen is known for it. No per-base quality is available; no much larger clone lies one base away.

The CDR3 sequence holds 15 residues, the cysteine and phenylalanine included. The read is trimmed to its CDR3 DNA, 45 bases read in frame from base 1. Looking up the germline V gene (reference sequence) yields CDR1 LNHNV and CDR2 YYDKDF. A distance of 11 bases separates the germline ends of V and J, which lose 2 bases and 1 base respectively. For sequencing of the TCRbeta CDR3 region, genomic DNA was extracted from the sorted cells. The immunoSEQ Assay was used for sequencing of TCRbeta CDR3 regions. TCRdb stores this immuneACCESS table with in-frame sequences only. Part of the clones is absent; in the studies checked, under half of the shortfall reflects unresolved V genes, and no reason is known for the rest. The sample table records 98,000 or so clones; approximately 94% of these occur just once. The ten top clones hold approximately 0.2% of the sample. Findings and caveats that apply to the study as a whole: At doses of 0.1 to 3.0 mg/kg, clonal expansion of both CD4+ and CD8+ T cells in blood was seen between baseline and week 6. After ivuxolimab, expanded clones were on average more numerous among CD8+ T cells than among CD4+ T cells. Low levels of normalized T-cell clonal expansion were also seen in some patients who did not respond. In the 0.1-3.0 mg/kg groups, partial responders were among the patients with the lowest normalized peripheral clonal expansion, particularly in CD8+ T cells. Antigen specificity was not determined for the clonally expanded peripheral T cells.

Patients with autoimmune disease history or receiving systemic immunosuppression were excluded from the trial. Peripheral blood for TCR sequencing was collected from all dose cohorts at baseline, on cycle 4 day 1, and on cycle 7 day 1. Samples came from an open-label, multicenter, first-in-human phase I dose-escalation trial of ivuxolimab. The trial enrolled adults with locally advanced or metastatic head and neck squamous cell, hepatocellular, melanoma or renal cell carcinoma. Before TCR sequencing, CD4+ T cells and CD8+ T cells from peripheral blood were sorted into separate populations. The starting material was CD4+ or CD8+ T cells sorted from blood, obtained in a trial of the OX40 agonist ivuxolimab. Recombination connected TRBV15 to TRBJ1-2, with no confidently assigned D gene. The sequence came from an adult with an advanced solid tumor such as melanoma, head and neck, liver or kidney cancer. The encoded CDR3 is CATSRPGGDNYGYTF. The DNA sequence is TGTGCCACCAGCAGACCTGGAGGCGATAACTATGGCTACACCTTC.